These 26 T cell receptor beta chains originate from one sample sequenced in a study of blood T cell repertoires in COVID-19. Sequencing was performed with immunoSEQ multiplex PCR; in TCRdb, only in-frame clones are kept and a portion is missing. The table records roughly 200,000 clones, roughly 91% of them present only once. The sequenced sample was PBMCs or T cells enriched from blood (not recorded which). Receptor source: a man aged 25-45 years in a cohort exposed to, infected with or recovered from COVID-19 (not recorded which).

The chain couples TRBV11-2 to TRBJ2-7; maybe TRBD1 (6 bases). The CDR3 runs to 13 residues. Germline CDR1 is SGHAT and CDR2 is FQNNGV. Between the trimmed V and J ends, which lost 4 bases and 6 bases, there was a span of 13 bases. The chain's CDR3 is CASSWQGSREQYF. CDR3 DNA sequence: TGTGCCAGCAGCTGGCAGGGGAGTCGCGAGCAGTACTTC.

In its sample, this clone was seen a few times. V usage is TRBV3-1 (or the pseudogene TRBV3-2) and J usage is TRBJ1-5; weak D call: TRBD1 (5 bases). The CDR3 totals 14 residues. V lost 4 bases, J lost 6 bases, and 13 bases lay in between. CDR1 LGHDT and CDR2 YNNKEL come from the germline V gene (reference sequence). The CDR3 reads CASSPAGDAQPQHF. CDR3 DNA: TGTGCCAGCAGCCCGGCGGGGGACGCTCAGCCCCAGCATTTT.

The genes are TRBV11-2 and TRBJ1-5; 9 positions match TRBD1. Trimming removed 5 bases from V and 6 bases from J; junction bases left unmatched: 8. The CDR3 is made up of 15 amino acids. The germline CDR1 and CDR2 sequences are SGHAT and FQNNGV. The CDR3 is CASSQGTGWRQPQHF. CDR3 bases: TGTGCCAGCAGCCAGGGGACAGGGTGGCGTCAGCCCCAGCATTTT.

The chain links TRBV5-8 to TRBJ2-7; 9 nucleotides align to TRBD2. J gave up 2 bases and V 0 bases, and 3 bases lay outside the gene matches. This CDR3 contains 15 residues. Germline V lookup: CDR1 SGHTS, CDR2 YDEGEE. The CDR3 spells CASSLETSGAYEQYF. The CDR3 DNA follows: TGTGCCAGCAGCTTGGAGACTAGCGGTGCCTACGAGCAGTACTTC.

This clone was seen a handful of times. This chain uses TRBV14 with TRBJ2-3, with 9 bases identical to TRBD2. The germline gives CDR1 SGHDN, CDR2 FVKESK. The V and J ends lost 4 bases and 2 bases, in that order; junction bases with no gene match: 7. This CDR3 region has 16 residues. The DNA for the CDR3 is TGTGCCAGCAGCCCCCGGGCTAGCGGGATCACAGATACGCAGTATTTT. This codes for CASSPRASGITDTQYF.

This chain links TRBV3-1 (or the pseudogene TRBV3-2) with TRBJ2-7; TRBD1 is a possible D gene (6 bases). V was pared by 5 bases and J by 8 bases, with 19 bases between. The CDR3 length is 14 residues. Germline CDR1 reads LGHDT; CDR2 reads YNNKEL (reference sequence). The CDR3 is CASSEGTLTTKQYF. CDR3 nucleotides: TGTGCCAGCAGCGAGGGGACACTAACTACGAAGCAGTACTTC.

The V gene is TRBV7-2, the J gene TRBJ2-1; tentatively, D is TRBD1 (6 bases). Germline V gives CDR1 SGHTA, CDR2 FQGNSA. V was pared by 3 bases and J by 0 bases, with 9 bases between. CDR3 length equals 15 residues. CDR3 loop: CASSLDSSSYNEQFF. CDR3 nucleotide sequence: TGTGCCAGCAGCTTGGACAGCAGCTCCTACAATGAGCAGTTCTTC. Full variable domain (rest looked up from reference TRBV7-2 and TRBJ2-1): GAGVSQSPSNKVTEKGKDVELRCDPISGHTALYWYRQSLGQGLEFLIYFQGNSAPDKSGLPSDRFSAERTGGSVSTLTIQRTQQEDSAVYLCASSLDSSSYNEQFFGPGTRLTVL.

This chain uses TRBV5-1 with TRBJ1-1; TRBD1 agrees at 12 bases. The V segment lost 8 bases and the J segment 5 bases; nucleotides outside the gene matches: 10. This CDR3 spans 15 amino acids. CDR1 SGHRS and CDR2 YFSETQ come from the germline V gene. The CDR3 is CASTRDRGRRTEAFF. The CDR3 nucleotides are TGCGCCAGTACCCGGGACAGGGGGCGCCGAACTGAAGCTTTCTTT.

The V call is TRBV27, the J call TRBJ1-1; no definite D call. Germline V CDR1 and CDR2: MNHEY, SMNVEV (reference sequence). CDR3 length: 14 residues. Deletions cut 7 bases from V and 1 base from J, with 13 bases between. DNA of the CDR3: TGTGCCAGCAACGGGAAAGTGGGGAACACTGAAGCTTTCTTT. This encodes CASNGKVGNTEAFF.

V usage is TRBV7-9 and J usage is TRBJ2-3, with a weak D call TRBD1 (5 bases). Per germline, CDR1 SEHNR and CDR2 FQNEAQ (reference sequence). The CDR3 runs to 15 residues. The V and J ends lost 0 bases and 3 bases respectively, with 10 bases between them. The CDR3 sequence: CASSLAGQGTDTQYF. The CDR3 nucleotides are TGTGCCAGCAGCTTAGCTGGGCAGGGAACAGATACGCAGTATTTT.

This chain links TRBV19 with TRBJ2-2; TRBD2 agrees at 9 bases. This CDR3 has 15 residues. Trimming cost V 5 bases and J 4 bases; bases outside gene matches: 5. CDR1 LNHDA and CDR2 SQIVND come from the germline V gene (reference sequence). In DNA, the CDR3 is TGTGCCAGTAGTCTGGCGGGAGGGCCCACCGGGGAGCTGTTTTTT. Translation gives CASSLAGGPTGELFF.

The V gene is TRBV4-1, the J gene TRBJ1-4; D gene ambiguous. Germline loops: CDR1 MGHRA, CDR2 YSYEKL. V lost 4 bases and J lost 5, with 14 bases in between. CDR3 length equals 15 residues. CDR3 residues: CASSRQRIQNEKLFF. DNA for the CDR3: TGCGCCAGCAGCCGGCAGAGGATTCAGAATGAAAAACTGTTTTTT.

This clone was detected only a few times. This chain links TRBV3-1 (or the pseudogene TRBV3-2) with TRBJ2-7; no definite D call. CDR3 length: 15 residues. Trimming took 0 bases from V and 2 from J, leaving 11 bases between them. Germline-derived CDR1 and CDR2 are LGHDT and YNNKEL (reference sequence). The CDR3: CASSQDLKSTYEQYF. In DNA form, the CDR3 reads TGTGCCAGCAGCCAAGATTTGAAGAGCACCTACGAGCAGTACTTC.

This clone was observed a few times. The rearrangement links TRBV28 to TRBJ1-2; D possibly corresponds to TRBD1 (5 bases). The CDR3 consists of 13 residues. The germline V gene encodes CDR1 MDHEN and CDR2 SYDVKM. Trimming cost V 2 bases and J 7 bases, with 11 bases left between them. The CDR3 reads CASSLGGQGGYTF. The CDR3 bases are TGTGCCAGCAGTTTAGGCGGTCAGGGTGGCTACACCTTC.

V usage is TRBV5-1 and J usage is TRBJ2-7, with 11 positions matching TRBD1. Germline CDR1 SGHRS, CDR2 YFSETQ. The CDR3 extends over 17 amino acids. The trim removed 3 bases at V and 2 bases at J, leaving 10 bases unmatched. Written as DNA, the CDR3 is TGCGCCAGCAGCTATTATCCCGGGACAGGGGGAACCTACGAGCAGTACTTC. Translating gives CASSYYPGTGGTYEQYF.

The rearrangement joins TRBV5-1 to TRBJ2-1, with 9 bases aligning to TRBD1. In germline, CDR1 is SGHRS, CDR2 YFSETQ. The CDR3 extends over 14 amino acids. The trim removed 6 bases at V and 4 bases at J, leaving 5 bases unmatched. The CDR3 protein is CASTQDRGYNEQFF. The CDR3 nucleotides read TGCGCCAGCACCCAGGACAGGGGATACAATGAGCAGTTCTTC.

The chain couples TRBV6-2 or TRBV6-3 to TRBJ2-6; 10 nucleotides line up with TRBD1. This CDR3 is 18 amino acids long. The V gene end was trimmed by 6 bases and the J gene end by 0 bases; junction bases not matched to a gene: 8. The germline V gene encodes CDR1 MNHEY and CDR2 SVGEGT. This chain's CDR3 is CASSIRDRGDSGANVLTF. The CDR3 DNA reads TGTGCCAGCAGCATCCGGGACAGGGGAGACTCTGGGGCCAACGTCCTGACTTTC.

The CDR3 region has the DNA TGCGCCAGCGGCCGACTAGCGGGAGGGTTATACGAGCAGTACTTC. Its protein product is CASGRLAGGLYEQYF. The rearrangement links TRBV5-1 to TRBJ2-7; 14 positions agree with TRBD2. CDR1 SGHRS and CDR2 YFSETQ come from the germline V gene. After removal of 7 bases from V and 4 bases from J, the junction contained 7 bases not matched to a gene. The CDR3 sequence is 15 residues long.

The chain is built from TRBV5-1 and TRBJ2-7; D gene ambiguous. The CDR3 sequence is 12 residues long. V shed 3 bases and J shed 3 bases, with 7 bases lying between them. Germline CDR1 is SGHRS and CDR2 is YFSETQ. The DNA of the CDR3 is TGCGCCAGCAGCTCGGAGAGCTACGAGCAGTACTTC. Its protein is CASSSESYEQYF.

The chain uses TRBV29-1 and TRBJ1-1; D ambiguous. Deletions cut 3 bases from V and 8 bases from J, with 7 bases between. Germline CDR1 is SQVTM and CDR2 is ANQGSEA. The CDR3 sequence is 10 residues long. CDR3 coding DNA: TGCAGCGTTGAGAGGCAGGAAGCTTTCTTT. Its translation is CSVERQEAFF.

The V gene is TRBV6-5, the J gene TRBJ1-5, with no clear D. The germline CDR1 and CDR2 sequences are MNHEY and SVGAGI. The CDR3 spans 16 residues. V was pared by 4 bases and J by 3 bases, with 16 bases between. The CDR3 DNA reads TGTGCCAGCAGTTCTTTCGGGGAAGCGGCCAATCAGCCCCAGCATTTT. This sequence encodes CASSSFGEAANQPQHF.

This clone has ten or more counts. This sequence joins TRBV5-1 and TRBJ2-3; 8 bases align to TRBD2. The CDR3 extends over 17 amino acids. The germline gives CDR1 SGHRS, CDR2 YFSETQ. Trimming took 6 bases from V and 0 from J; bases not matched to a gene: 12. CDR3 amino acids: CASNSGTFTLSTDTQYF. As DNA, the CDR3 is TGCGCCAGCAATAGCGGGACTTTTACCCTTAGCACAGATACGCAGTATTTT.

The chain joins TRBV27 to TRBJ2-1, with a weak D call TRBD1 (5 bases). Germline V lookup: CDR1 MNHEY, CDR2 SMNVEV (reference sequence). This CDR3 is built from 15 residues. Trimming took off 8 bases at V and 1 base at J, with 15 bases between the two ends. Here the CDR3 DNA reads TGTGCCAGCTCCCTTGGGGCAGAGTCCTACAATGAGCAGTTCTTC. Translation: CASSLGAESYNEQFF.

This CDR3 reads CASSPFGTGGILTEAFF. The CDR3 DNA follows: TGTGCCAGCAGCCCGTTCGGGACAGGGGGGATATTGACTGAAGCTTTCTTT. The chain couples TRBV27 to TRBJ1-1, with TRBD1 matching 11 bases. This CDR3 contains 17 residues. V lost 6 bases, J lost 5 bases, and 14 bases stayed unmatched. Germline V gene sequence: CDR1 MNHEY, CDR2 SMNVEV (reference sequence).

V is TRBV7-8 and J is TRBJ2-7, with TRBD2 matching 12 bases. This CDR3 contains 17 residues. With 0 bases clipped from V and 4 bases from J, the junction kept 7 bases outside the gene matches. Germline CDR1 SGHVS, CDR2 FQNEAQ. The chain's CDR3 is CASSLARLAGVNYEQYF. The CDR3 region has the DNA TGTGCCAGCAGCTTAGCGAGACTAGCGGGAGTCAATTACGAGCAGTACTTC.

V usage is TRBV7-3 and J usage is TRBJ1-1; D unresolved. CDR3 size: 15 residues. Trimming left V 5 bases short and J 3 bases short, with 16 bases between. Germline-derived CDR1 and CDR2 are SGHTA and FQGTGA. The CDR3: CASSPGRMGYTEAFF. The CDR3 DNA follows: TGTGCCAGCAGCCCGGGAAGGATGGGGTACACTGAAGCTTTCTTT.